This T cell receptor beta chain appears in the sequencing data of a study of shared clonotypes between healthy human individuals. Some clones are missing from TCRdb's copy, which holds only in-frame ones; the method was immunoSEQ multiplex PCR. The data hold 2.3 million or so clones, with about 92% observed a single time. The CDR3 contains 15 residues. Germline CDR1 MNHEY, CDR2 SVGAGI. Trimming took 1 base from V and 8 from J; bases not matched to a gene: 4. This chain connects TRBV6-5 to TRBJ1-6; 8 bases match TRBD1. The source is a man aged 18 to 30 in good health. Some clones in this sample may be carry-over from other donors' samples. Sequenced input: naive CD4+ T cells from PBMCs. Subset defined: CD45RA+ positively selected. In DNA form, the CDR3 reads TGTGCCAGCAGTTACTGGACAGGGAAGGATTCACCCCTCCACTTT. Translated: CASSYWTGKDSPLHF.